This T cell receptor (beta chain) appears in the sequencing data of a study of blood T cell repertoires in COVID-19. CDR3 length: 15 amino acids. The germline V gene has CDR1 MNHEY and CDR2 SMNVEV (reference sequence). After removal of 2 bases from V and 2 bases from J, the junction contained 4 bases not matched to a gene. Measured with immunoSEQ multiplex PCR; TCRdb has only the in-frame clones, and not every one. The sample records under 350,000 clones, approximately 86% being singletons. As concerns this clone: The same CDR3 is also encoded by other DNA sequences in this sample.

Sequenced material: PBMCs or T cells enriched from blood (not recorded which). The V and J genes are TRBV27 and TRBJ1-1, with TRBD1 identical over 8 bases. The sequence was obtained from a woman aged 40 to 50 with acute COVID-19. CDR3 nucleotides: TGTGCCAGCAGTTTAAGAGGACAGGGCAACACTGAAGCTTTCTTT. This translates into CASSLRGQGNTEAFF.